This entry lists 8 T cell receptor beta chains sequenced from one sample in a study of chemoradiotherapy in HPV16-positive cancers. Sequencing was performed with immunoSEQ multiplex PCR; in TCRdb, only in-frame clones are kept and a portion is missing. The table has about 20,000 clones, more than 75% seen once. The sequencing here drew on blood, taken from a patient who underwent chemoradiotherapy. The receptors were gathered from a human donor with HPV-associated anogenital cancer.

The rearrangement uses TRBV6-4 and TRBJ2-3; D may correspond to TRBD1 or TRBD2 (7 bases each). Germline loops: CDR1 MRHNA, CDR2 SNTAGT. V lost 0 bases and J lost 1, with 11 bases in between. The CDR3 totals 16 residues. CDR3 bases: TGTGCCAGCAGTGACTCCAGGGGGGGAGGCACAGATACGCAGTATTTT. Translated, it gives CASSDSRGGGTDTQYF.

The CDR3 loop reads CASSQDPGLAYEQYF. The CDR3 DNA follows: TGCGCCAGCAGCCAAGATCCTGGACTAGCCTACGAGCAGTACTTC. The chain joins TRBV4-3 to TRBJ2-7; 7 bases are shared with TRBD2. CDR1 is LGHNA, CDR2 YSLEER, per germline. CDR3 length: 15 residues. J lost 2 bases, V lost 0 bases, and 4 bases had no gene match.

A few counts support this clone. The chain has TRBV4-2 and TRBJ1-4; D might be TRBD1 (5 bases). The CDR3 covers 16 residues. Germline CDR1 LGHNA, CDR2 YNFKEQ. V was clipped by 3 bases and J by 6 bases, with 17 bases between them. The CDR3 DNA is TGTGCCAGCAGCCAGGACCCGACACCGGGGGATGAAAAACTGTTTTTT. Protein: CASSQDPTPGDEKLFF.

This clone was recorded once. The chain employs TRBV5-5 and TRBJ2-2; TRBD1 agrees at 7 bases. V lost 2 bases and J lost 3; bases outside the gene matches: 4. Germline values: CDR1 SGHKS, CDR2 YYEKEE (reference sequence). This CDR3 spans 15 amino acids. This CDR3 reads CASSFIQGDTGELFF. The DNA for the CDR3 is TGTGCCAGCAGCTTCATCCAGGGGGACACCGGGGAGCTGTTTTTT.

The chain joins TRBV19 to TRBJ1-4; TRBD1 matches 10 bases. The CDR3 totals 13 residues. Germline V gene sequence: CDR1 LNHDA, CDR2 SQIVND (reference sequence). The V gene end was trimmed by 3 bases and the J gene end by 8 bases; junction bases not matched to a gene: 0. The CDR3 DNA is TGTGCCAGTAGTATGGGACAGGGGGAAAAACTGTTTTTT. Its translation: CASSMGQGEKLFF.

The rearrangement links TRBV6-6 to TRBJ1-1, with a possible D match to TRBD1 (5 bases). The length of the CDR3 is 13 residues. Germline CDR1 MNHNY, CDR2 SVGAGI (reference sequence). Trimming cost V 6 bases and J 5 bases, with 13 bases left between them. CDR3 bases: TGTGCCAGCAGGCCCGGGGGTATGACTGAAGCTTTCTTT. This gives the protein CASRPGGMTEAFF.

V is TRBV7-3 and J is TRBJ2-1; 9 bases agree with TRBD2. Germline V gene sequence: CDR1 SGHTA, CDR2 FQGTGA. V dropped 5 bases and J dropped 0; count of bases not matched to a gene: 14. The CDR3 runs to 19 residues. CDR3 coding DNA: TGTGCCAGCAGCCCCCGTGGCAGCGGGGGGATCCTCTCCTACAATGAGCAGTTCTTC. Amino acids: CASSPRGSGGILSYNEQFF. The full variable domain, in which reference TRBV7-3 and TRBJ2-1 provide the parts outside the CDR3, is GAGVSQTPSNKVTEKGKYVELRCDPISGHTALYWYRQSLGQGPEFLIYFQGTGAADDSGLPNDRFFAVRPEGSVSTLKIQRTERGDSAVYLCASSPRGSGGILSYNEQFFGPGTRLTVL.

The chain links TRBV27 to TRBJ1-1; 7 bases are shared with TRBD1. Germline assignment: CDR1 MNHEY and CDR2 SMNVEV (reference sequence). V gave up 4 bases and J gave up 0 bases; unmatched junction bases: 11. The CDR3 consists of 17 residues. CDR3 in DNA: TGTGCCAGCAGTTCCATCGGACAGGTTCTCATGAACACTGAAGCTTTCTTT. The encoded protein is CASSSIGQVLMNTEAFF.